What follows are 30 T cell receptor beta chains derived from one specimen sequenced in a study of cytomegalovirus exposure and HLA in healthy donors. The PCR made use of 60 Vbeta and 13 Jbeta primers. Method: immunoSEQ multiplex PCR; TCRdb's copy keeps in-frame clones and lacks some. The table records about 210,000 clones, around three quarters of them present only once. The sample taken for sequencing was PBMCs. The receptor source for this set is a woman younger than 45 in good health and CMV-seropositive.

The J gene is TRBJ1-1, the V gene TRBV30, with 7 nucleotides matching TRBD1. The junction had 7 bases not matched to a gene; V was cut back by 6 bases and J by 0 bases. The CDR3 covers 14 residues. Looked up from germline, CDR1 is GTSNPN and CDR2 is SVGIG (reference sequence). Here the CDR3 reads CACTRDSLNTEAFF. For the CDR3, the DNA is TGTGCCTGTACGCGGGACAGCTTGAACACTGAAGCTTTCTTT. The variable domain in full, completed from reference TRBV30 and TRBJ1-1, reads SQTIHQWPATLVQPVGSPLSLECTVEGTSNPNLYWYRQAAGRGLQLLFYSVGIGQISSEVPQNLSASRPQDRQFILSSKKLLLSDSGFYLCACTRDSLNTEAFFGQGTRLTVV.

The genes are TRBV5-1 and TRBJ2-1; TRBD2 matches 8 bases. The CDR3 covers 15 residues. In germline, CDR1 is SGHRS, CDR2 YFSETQ. After removal of 4 bases from V and 3 bases from J, the junction contained 6 bases not matched to a gene. The CDR3: CASSPVGTSYNEQFF. The CDR3 DNA reads TGCGCCAGCAGCCCGGTCGGGACTAGCTACAATGAGCAGTTCTTC. Together with reference TRBV5-1 and TRBJ2-1, the CDR3 gives the full variable domain: KAGVTQTPRYLIKTRGQQVTLSCSPISGHRSVSWYQQTPGQGLQFLFEYFSETQRNKGNFPGRFSGRQFSNSRSEMNVSTLELGDSALYLCASSPVGTSYNEQFFGPGTRLTVL.

V is TRBV27 and J is TRBJ2-1; D is ambiguous. The CDR3 is 11 residues long. Trimming stripped 3 bases from V and 9 bases from J, with 6 bases between. Per germline, CDR1 MNHEY and CDR2 SMNVEV (reference sequence). CDR3 residues: CASSFLSEQFF. In DNA, the CDR3 is TGTGCCAGCAGTTTTCTCAGTGAGCAGTTCTTC.

The chain is built from TRBV25-1 and TRBJ1-6; no reliable D call. Trimming took off 6 bases at V and 8 bases at J, with 11 bases between the two ends. Per germline, CDR1 MGHDK and CDR2 SYGVNS. The CDR3 has 13 amino acids. CDR3 nucleotide sequence: TGTGCCAGCAGCCCGAACAGTTATTCACCCCTCCACTTT. Translated, it gives CASSPNSYSPLHF.

The gene calls are TRBV11-3 and TRBJ2-4; TRBD1 matches 7 bases. Per germline, CDR1 SGHNT and CDR2 YENEEA. Unmatched junction bases numbered 8, after V lost 8 bases and J lost 10 bases. CDR3 length: 12 amino acids. The CDR3 loop is CASGWTGQIQYF. The CDR3 nucleotides read TGTGCCAGCGGCTGGACAGGTCAGATTCAGTACTTC.

The chain couples TRBV7-9 to TRBJ2-7; 9 bases line up with TRBD1. V lost 5 bases and J lost 1; bases outside the gene matches: 9. The CDR3 covers 16 residues. In germline, CDR1 is SEHNR, CDR2 FQNEAQ (reference sequence). The CDR3 bases are TGTGCCAGCAGCATGGGGGGACAGGGTGGTTCCTACGAGCAGTACTTC. Translation: CASSMGGQGGSYEQYF.

This clone has a single count. The chain is built from TRBV6-1 and TRBJ2-7, with 9 bases lining up with TRBD1. The CDR3 contains 13 residues. Per the germline V gene, CDR1 is MNHNS and CDR2 is SASEGT. The V segment lost 6 bases and the J segment 4 bases; nucleotides outside the gene matches: 4. CDR3 in DNA: TGTGCCAGCAGGGACAGGGGAACGTACGAGCAGTACTTC. Amino acids: CASRDRGTYEQYF.

Details on this clone: The same CDR3 arises from other DNA sequences in this sample as well. This rearrangement joins TRBV4-2 to TRBJ2-7; 10 bases fit TRBD2. V lost 1 base, J lost 2 bases, and 2 bases stayed unmatched. The CDR3 extends over 15 amino acids. Germline V gives CDR1 LGHNA, CDR2 YNFKEQ. The chain's CDR3 is CASSQGTSGTYEQYF. The CDR3 region has the DNA TGTGCCAGCAGCCAAGGGACTAGCGGAACCTACGAGCAGTACTTC.

The V call is TRBV28, the J call TRBJ1-5, with TRBD1 as a possible D gene (6 bases). The CDR3 totals 16 residues. Trimming pared 6 bases from V and 3 bases from J, leaving 18 bases between. Germline lookup yields CDR1 MDHEN and CDR2 SYDVKM. The CDR3 nucleotides read TGTGCCAGCAGGTATACAGGGATCCGGTCCAATCAGCCCCAGCATTTT. Protein sequence: CASRYTGIRSNQPQHF.

The rearrangement links TRBV5-1 to TRBJ2-2, with D possibly matching TRBD1 (6 bases). Trimming cost V 1 base and J 0 bases, with 7 bases left between them. The CDR3 is 15 residues long. Germline V CDR1 and CDR2: SGHRS, YFSETQ. The CDR3 loop reads CASSLTGTNTGELFF. The CDR3 bases are TGCGCCAGCAGCTTGACAGGGACGAACACCGGGGAGCTGTTTTTT.

CDR3 sequence reads: CASSFGGRDFYNEQFF. DNA for the CDR3: TGTGCCAGCAGTTTTGGTGGGAGAGACTTCTACAATGAGCAGTTCTTC. The chain links TRBV28 to TRBJ2-1; weak D call: TRBD2 (5 bases). Trimming shortened V by 3 bases and J by 3 bases, and 15 bases separated the two germline ends. The CDR3 totals 16 residues. From germline, CDR1 is MDHEN and CDR2 SYDVKM.

V is TRBV4-2 and J is TRBJ2-3; TRBD2 matches 8 bases. The CDR3 extends over 16 amino acids. Trimming removed 0 bases from V and 6 bases from J; junction bases left unmatched: 8. The germline V gene encodes CDR1 LGHNA and CDR2 YNFKEQ. CDR3 residues: CASSQEGSGSADTQYF. Here the CDR3 DNA reads TGTGCCAGCAGCCAAGAAGGGAGCGGGAGTGCCGATACGCAGTATTTT.

The chain is built from TRBV27 and TRBJ1-5; no firm D call. The germline V gene encodes CDR1 MNHEY and CDR2 SMNVEV (reference sequence). V was shortened by 7 bases and J by 6 bases, with 10 bases between the two germline ends. This CDR3 is built from 12 residues. In DNA, the CDR3 is TGTGCCAGCAAGGAGGGAAGTCAGCCCCAGCATTTT. It yields the protein CASKEGSQPQHF.

The chain employs TRBV28 and TRBJ1-5; D perhaps matches TRBD1 (6 bases). CDR3 size: 14 residues. Trimming removed 5 bases from V and 10 bases from J, with 18 bases in between. Germline values: CDR1 MDHEN, CDR2 SYDVKM. The CDR3 DNA follows: TGTGCCAGCAGTGGAGGGGGGGTCATGGGACCCCAGCATTTT. Protein: CASSGGGVMGPQHF.

V gene TRBV5-5 combines with J gene TRBJ2-7; D might be TRBD1 (7 bases). The CDR3 has 15 residues. Germline V gene data show CDR1 as SGHKS and CDR2 as YYEKEE (reference sequence). The ends were cut back, 2 bases at V and 4 bases at J, with 16 bases in the middle. In nucleotides, the CDR3 is TGTGCCAGCAGCTTACAGGGGACTGGGGGTTACGAGCAGTACTTC. It is translated as CASSLQGTGGYEQYF.

The gene calls are TRBV5-1 and TRBJ2-1; tentative D call: TRBD1 (6 bases). In germline, CDR1 is SGHRS, CDR2 YFSETQ. V shed 2 bases and J shed 3 bases, with 9 bases lying between them. The CDR3 consists of 14 residues. CDR3 region: CASSFGQRYNEQFF. As DNA, the CDR3 is TGCGCCAGCAGCTTTGGACAGCGCTACAATGAGCAGTTCTTC.

The rearrangement links TRBV7-9 to TRBJ1-5; no definite D call. The germline CDR1 and CDR2 sequences are SEHNR and FQNEAQ (reference sequence). The CDR3 is made up of 15 amino acids. V lost 5 bases and J 0 bases, leaving 11 bases between the germline ends. The CDR3 loop reads CASSLGPDSNQPQHF. CDR3 DNA sequence: TGTGCCAGCAGCCTTGGCCCTGATAGCAATCAGCCCCAGCATTTT.

The chain couples TRBV6-1 to TRBJ1-6; 10 nucleotides align to TRBD1. Germline trimming cut 0 bases from V and 0 bases from J; bases unmatched to any gene: 11. CDR3 length equals 21 residues. CDR1 and CDR2 (germline): MNHNS, SASEGT. This CDR3 is CASSEAIIGQGVFSYNSPLHF. The CDR3 DNA sequence: TGTGCCAGCAGTGAAGCGATAATCGGACAGGGGGTTTTCTCCTATAATTCACCCCTCCACTTT.

This clone was observed a handful of times. J is TRBJ2-2 and V is TRBV28; 10 nucleotides match TRBD1. CDR3 length: 17 residues. With V trimmed by 2 bases and J by 6 bases, 9 bases remained unmatched. The germline V gene has CDR1 MDHEN and CDR2 SYDVKM. CDR3 loop: CASSLLYGQGVSGELFF. CDR3 in DNA: TGTGCCAGCAGTTTACTTTACGGACAGGGGGTCTCCGGGGAGCTGTTTTTT.

CDR3 amino acids: CASSYQGDQPQHF. CDR3 coding DNA: TGTGCCAGCAGCTACCAGGGGGACCAGCCCCAGCATTTT. This chain links TRBV7-9 with TRBJ1-5, with 7 nucleotides matching TRBD1. The length of the CDR3 is 13 residues. J lost 7 bases, V lost 4 bases, and 4 bases had no gene match. CDR1 is SEHNR and CDR2 is FQNEAQ in the germline V gene (reference sequence).

The rearrangement links TRBV11-2 to TRBJ2-4; a possible D gene is TRBD2 (6 bases). The CDR3 covers 17 residues. Germline CDR1 is SGHAT and CDR2 is FQNNGV. With 0 bases removed from V and 3 bases from J, the gap between germline ends came to 15 bases. CDR3: CASSLEYGGMGKNIQYF. CDR3 in DNA: TGTGCCAGCAGCTTAGAATATGGAGGGATGGGCAAAAACATTCAGTACTTC.

This clone was counted only a few times. V usage is TRBV28 and J usage is TRBJ2-7, with 8 bases fitting TRBD1. V shed 5 bases and J 7 bases; nucleotides not matched to a gene: 10. The CDR3 spans 14 residues. The V gene's germline CDR1 is MDHEN and CDR2 SYDVKM. The CDR3 loop reads CASSPPQGAREQYF. In DNA, the CDR3 is TGTGCCAGCAGTCCCCCTCAGGGGGCGCGAGAGCAGTACTTC.

This CDR3 is CASSSTRTTDTQYF. CDR3 DNA: TGTGCCAGCAGTTCGACTAGAACCACAGATACGCAGTATTTT. V gene TRBV27 combines with J gene TRBJ2-3, with D tentatively TRBD2 (6 bases). Germline V gives CDR1 MNHEY, CDR2 SMNVEV (reference sequence). The CDR3 runs 14 residues. With 4 bases removed from V and 2 bases from J, the gap between germline ends came to 10 bases.

The chain employs TRBV29-1 and TRBJ2-3; perhaps TRBD2 as D (6 bases). Germline-derived CDR1 and CDR2 are SQVTM and ANQGSEA. The CDR3 sequence is 19 residues long. Trimming removed 0 bases at V and 3 bases at J, with 25 bases between. The CDR3 reads CSVEDEGVRAPGTTDTQYF. The CDR3 DNA is TGCAGCGTTGAAGATGAAGGGGTACGGGCCCCCGGGACTACAGATACGCAGTATTTT.

The chain recombines TRBV7-3 with TRBJ1-1; 10 nucleotides align to TRBD1. V lost 5 bases and J lost 3; bases outside the gene matches: 18. The CDR3 runs 19 residues. Germline CDR1 reads SGHTA; CDR2 reads FQGTGA. The CDR3 region is CASSPPQLGQGGRYTEAFF. As DNA, the CDR3 is TGTGCCAGCAGCCCGCCTCAACTTGGACAGGGGGGGCGTTACACTGAAGCTTTCTTT.

This chain joins TRBV6-1 and TRBJ1-2; 10 bases are shared with TRBD1. V lost 4 bases and J lost 7; bases outside the gene matches: 6. Germline-derived CDR1 and CDR2 are MNHNS and SASEGT. The CDR3 runs to 14 residues. CDR3 in amino acids: CASSGGQGRGGYTF. DNA for the CDR3: TGTGCCAGCAGTGGGGGACAGGGGAGAGGTGGCTACACCTTC.

The chain has TRBV29-1 and TRBJ2-7; 8 nucleotides agree with TRBD1. Per germline, CDR1 SQVTM and CDR2 ANQGSEA. The J segment lost 5 bases and the V segment lost 4 bases, leaving 4 bases of the junction unmatched. This CDR3 has 12 amino acids. CDR3 amino acids: CSVGQGAHEQYF. CDR3 DNA sequence: TGCAGCGTTGGCCAGGGGGCTCACGAGCAGTACTTC.

The V call is TRBV11-3, the J call TRBJ1-1, with a possible D match to TRBD1 (6 bases). The CDR3 has 12 residues. The germline V gene has CDR1 SGHNT and CDR2 YENEEA. V gave up 2 bases and J gave up 11 bases, with 12 bases separating them. The CDR3 nucleotides are TGTGCCAGCAGCTTACAGGGGTTCCGGGCTTTCTTT. As protein: CASSLQGFRAFF.

The chain links TRBV5-1 to TRBJ2-1; 8 bases align to TRBD2. The germline V gene encodes CDR1 SGHRS and CDR2 YFSETQ. With 4 bases clipped from V and 7 bases from J, the junction kept 10 bases outside the gene matches. CDR3 length: 15 amino acids. The CDR3 bases are TGCGCCAGCAGCGGGCTTAGCGGGGAGGGGAATGAGCAGTTCTTC. Its protein product is CASSGLSGEGNEQFF.

V gene TRBV7-8 combines with J gene TRBJ2-7; 8 nucleotides agree with TRBD2. V gave up 7 bases and J gave up 5 bases; unmatched junction bases: 10. The CDR3 sequence is 14 residues long. Per the germline V gene, CDR1 is SGHVS and CDR2 is FQNEAQ. The chain's CDR3 is CASTTAGGLDEQYF. Written as DNA, the CDR3 is TGTGCCAGCACCACCGCGGGGGGCCTGGACGAGCAGTACTTC.